The 7 T cell receptor beta chains given below trace back to one sample, sequenced in a study of identical twins. MiXCR, run by TCRdb on the 5' RACE reads, gives a single entry per CDR3 protein. This table has a few hundred thousand distinct CDR3 sequences, about 12% appearing once. The same data also went into a second study, on yellow fever vaccine responses in identical twins.

Sample: memory (CD45RO+) T cells sorted from blood. These receptors all stem from a woman aged 18-29 years in good health.

This clonotype was seen only a few times. This chain joins TRBV20-1 and TRBJ2-6; D ambiguous. V was trimmed by 3 bases and J by 1 base, leaving 4 bases between them. The V gene's germline CDR1 is DFQATT and CDR2 SNEGSKA (reference sequence). This CDR3 is 13 amino acids long. CDR3 DNA: TGCAGTGCTAGCCTATCTGGGGCCAACGTCCTGACTTTC. As protein: CSASLSGANVLTF.

Regarding this clonotype: A much larger clonotype is one base distant, so this may be a read error. The V gene is TRBV12-3 or TRBV12-4, the J gene TRBJ2-2; perhaps TRBD1 as D (6 bases). Trimming shortened V by 10 bases and J by 4 bases, and 13 bases separated the two germline ends. This CDR3 has 13 residues. Here the CDR3 DNA reads TGTGCCAACAGCCAGGGGCCCACCGGGGAGCTGTTTTTT. It is translated as CANSQGPTGELFF.

Only a few counts were recorded for this clonotype. Here the CDR3 DNA reads TGTGCCAGCAGCTATAGGTCCGGGGAGCTGTTTTTT. Translating gives CASSYRSGELFF. The chain employs TRBV7-9 and TRBJ2-2; D remains unclear. Germline assignment: CDR1 SEHNR and CDR2 FQNEAQ (reference sequence). V was clipped by 4 bases and J by 6 bases, with 6 bases between them. The length of the CDR3 is 12 residues.

The chain joins TRBV7-2 to TRBJ2-7; TRBD1 might be the D (6 bases). Germline loops: CDR1 SGHTA, CDR2 FQGNSA. This CDR3 has 16 amino acids. V lost 5 bases to trimming and J lost 2 bases, with 19 bases between them. The CDR3 nucleotides read TGTGCCAGCAGCCCATCAGTGGGACAAGGAACCTACGAGCAGTACTTC. This encodes CASSPSVGQGTYEQYF.

The rearrangement joins TRBV28 to TRBJ2-5; D unresolved. The CDR3 runs 14 residues. The V gene's germline CDR1 is MDHEN and CDR2 SYDVKM. V was pared by 5 bases and J by 3 bases, with 13 bases between. The CDR3 region is CASSLTIREETQYF. The CDR3 DNA sequence: TGTGCCAGCAGTCTTACAATAAGGGAAGAGACCCAGTACTTC.

At least ten counts were recorded for this clonotype. The rearrangement links TRBV29-1 to TRBJ2-1; TRBD2 matches 9 bases. The J segment lost 7 bases and the V segment lost 0 bases, leaving 19 bases of the junction unmatched. The CDR3 contains 19 residues. Germline CDR1 is SQVTM and CDR2 is ANQGSEA. CDR3 loop: CSVEDQQYGLSLAGNEQFF. CDR3 sequence (DNA): TGCAGCGTTGAAGATCAACAATATGGGCTTAGTCTAGCGGGGAATGAGCAGTTCTTC.

The J gene is TRBJ2-3, the V gene TRBV6-5; tentative D call: TRBD2 (7 bases). CDR3 length: 17 residues. V dropped 2 bases and J dropped 1 base, with 16 bases sitting between them. Germline CDR1 is MNHEY and CDR2 is SVGAGI. CDR3 DNA sequence: TGTGCCAGCAGTTACGGGTTGGGGGGGGGCGGCACAGATACGCAGTATTTT. Its protein is CASSYGLGGGGTDTQYF.